What follows is one TCR beta chain and its context. This sample is drawn from a study of blood T cell repertoires in COVID-19. Study as a whole: The origin of the acute and convalescent COVID-19 samples was the United States, Italy and Spain.

In the original workflow: Nucleated cell counts were estimated from reference gene primer amplification. Using immunoSEQ multiplex PCR, the repertoire was profiled, and TCRdb retains in-frame clones only, with some absent. The DNA gave D and trimming, while V, J and clone size come from that table. The sample lists over 250,000 clones, approximately 89% seen once, with roughly 5.2% in the top ten. Per the germline V gene, CDR1 is SGHVS and CDR2 is FNYEAQ. This CDR3 has 12 amino acids. Trimming took 2 bases from V and 8 from J, leaving 7 bases between them. Enrollees, about 18 to 95 years old, lived in approximately 25 US areas. Cohort 3 recovered donors had two negative PCRs, clearance, or symptom resolution.

The rearrangement joins TRBV7-6 to TRBJ1-5; D not certain. This receptor was taken from a woman aged 30 to 39 who had recovered from COVID-19. Material: PBMCs or T cells enriched from blood (not recorded which). The DNA for the CDR3 is TGTGCCAGCAGCTTATACGGGGAGCCCCAGCATTTT. It translates to CASSLYGEPQHF. The full variable domain, its missing parts supplied by reference TRBV7-6 and TRBJ1-5, is GAGVSQSPRYKVTKRGQDVALRCDPISGHVSLYWYRQALGQGPEFLTYFNYEAQQDKSGLPNDRFSAERPEGSISTLTIQRTEQRDSAMYRCASSLYGEPQHFGDGTRLSIL.